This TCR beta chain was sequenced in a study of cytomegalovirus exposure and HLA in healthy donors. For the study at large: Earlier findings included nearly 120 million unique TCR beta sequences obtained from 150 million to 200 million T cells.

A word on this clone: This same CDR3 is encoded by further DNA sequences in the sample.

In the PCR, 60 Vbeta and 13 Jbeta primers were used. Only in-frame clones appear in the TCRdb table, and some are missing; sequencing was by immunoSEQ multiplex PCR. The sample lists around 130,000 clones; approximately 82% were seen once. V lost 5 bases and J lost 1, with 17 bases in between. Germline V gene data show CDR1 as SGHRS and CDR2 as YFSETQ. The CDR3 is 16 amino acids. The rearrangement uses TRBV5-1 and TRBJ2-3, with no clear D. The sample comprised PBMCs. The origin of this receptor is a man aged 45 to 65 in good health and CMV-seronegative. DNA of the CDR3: TGCGCCAGCAGTCTGCTCCCCAGGCAGGGCACAGATACGCAGTATTTT. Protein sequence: CASSLLPRQGTDTQYF.